These 32 T cell receptor beta chains were all obtained from the same sample, sequenced in a study of beta chain features in type 1 diabetes. Of the isolated RNA, all was reverse transcribed, and so the sequenced material was expressed TCRB transcripts. Sequencing used immunoSEQ multiplex PCR; TCRdb keeps in-frame clones, though not all of them. The data hold approximately 40,000 clones, with approximately 53% observed a single time. The source material was stem cell memory CD4+ T cells from blood. Source of these receptors: a woman aged 25-40 years in good health.

This clone was found a few times. The chain combines TRBV5-5 with TRBJ2-2, with TRBD2 identical over 7 bases. This CDR3 spans 17 amino acids. Per the germline V gene, CDR1 is SGHKS and CDR2 is YYEKEE (reference sequence). V gave up 4 bases and J gave up 8 bases; unmatched junction bases: 17. The chain's CDR3 is CASSQTGTMPSVGELFF. As DNA, the CDR3 is TGTGCCAGCAGCCAAACCGGGACTATGCCGTCGGTAGGGGAGCTGTTTTTT.

The gene calls are TRBV5-8 and TRBJ2-1, with TRBD2 matching 10 bases. The V and J ends lost 3 bases and 7 bases, in that order; junction bases with no gene match: 7. This CDR3 region has 15 residues. CDR1 and CDR2 from the germline V gene are SGHTS and YDEGEE. CDR3 region: CASSSSGRAHNEQFF. CDR3 DNA: TGTGCCAGCAGCTCAAGCGGGAGGGCCCATAATGAGCAGTTCTTC.

This rearrangement joins TRBV6-5 to TRBJ2-3; tentative D call: TRBD2 (5 bases). The germline V gene encodes CDR1 MNHEY and CDR2 SVGAGI. The CDR3 is 14 residues long. Trimming removed 8 bases at V and 5 bases at J, with 17 bases between. The CDR3 is CASSSGEGRDTQYF. In nucleotides, the CDR3 is TGTGCCAGCTCGTCTGGTGAAGGGAGAGATACGCAGTATTTT.

This clone has only a few counts. The V and J genes are TRBV7-9 and TRBJ2-1; D is possibly TRBD2 (5 bases). The CDR3 is 16 amino acids. The V gene lost 8 bases and the J gene lost 6 bases, with 23 bases spanning the gap. Germline loops: CDR1 SEHNR, CDR2 FQNEAQ (reference sequence). CDR3 sequence: CASRLPRAAVGNEQFF. DNA for the CDR3: TGTGCCAGCCGTCTCCCCCGAGCGGCCGTAGGCAATGAGCAGTTCTTC.

The chain couples TRBV18 to TRBJ1-1, with TRBD1 matching 9 bases. V was pared by 3 bases and J by 11 bases, with 7 bases of the junction left unmatched. The CDR3 extends over 13 amino acids. CDR1 KGHSH and CDR2 LQKENI come from the germline V gene. The CDR3 region has the DNA TGTGCCAGCTCACCGCAGGACAGGGGTTCGGCTTTCTTT. Amino acids: CASSPQDRGSAFF. The full variable domain, in which reference TRBV18 and TRBJ1-1 provide the parts outside the CDR3, is NAGVMQNPRHLVRRRGQEARLRCSPMKGHSHVYWYRQLPEEGLKFMVYLQKENIIDESGMPKERFSAEFPKEGPSILRIQQVVRGDSAAYFCASSPQDRGSAFFGQGTRLTVV.

CDR3 nucleotides: TGTGCCTGGAGTAAAGGCGGGAGCTACGAGCAGTACTTC. It specifies CAWSKGGSYEQYF. V gene TRBV30 combines with J gene TRBJ2-7, with TRBD2 matching over 7 bases. Trimming removed 2 bases from V and 3 bases from J; junction bases left unmatched: 4. Per the germline V gene, CDR1 is GTSNPN and CDR2 is SVGIG (reference sequence). CDR3 length: 13 amino acids.

The chain recombines TRBV29-1 with TRBJ2-1, with 7 bases fitting TRBD2. Germline lookup yields CDR1 SQVTM and CDR2 ANQGSEA. V gave up 8 bases and J gave up 9 bases; unmatched junction bases: 13. The CDR3 runs to 13 residues. This CDR3 reads CSSEARGRGEQFF. CDR3 bases: TGCAGCTCGGAGGCGCGCGGGAGAGGTGAGCAGTTCTTC.

V usage is TRBV9 and J usage is TRBJ2-1, with 7 positions matching TRBD1. Germline CDR1 SGDLS, CDR2 YYNGEE. The V segment lost 0 bases and the J segment 0 bases; nucleotides outside the gene matches: 6. The CDR3 extends over 17 amino acids. The CDR3 bases are TGTGCCAGCAGCGTAGCCGGGACAGAAAGCTCCTACAATGAGCAGTTCTTC. It is translated as CASSVAGTESSYNEQFF.

The J gene is TRBJ2-1, the V gene TRBV5-4, with D maybe TRBD2 (6 bases). CDR1 is SGHNT and CDR2 is YYREEE in the germline V gene (reference sequence). The CDR3 covers 15 residues. Trimming took off 2 bases at V and 5 bases at J, with 14 bases between the two ends. CDR3 nucleotides: TGTGCCAGCAGCTTTGGCGGGGAATTTAACAATGAGCAGTTCTTC. Translating it yields CASSFGGEFNNEQFF. The full variable domain, its missing parts supplied by reference TRBV5-4 and TRBJ2-1, is ETGVTQSPTHLIKTRGQQVTLRCSSQSGHNTVSWYQQALGQGPQFIFQYYREEENGRGNFPPRFSGLQFPNYSSELNVNALELDDSALYLCASSFGGEFNNEQFFGPGTRLTVL.

The chain combines TRBV4-2 with TRBJ1-3; 7 nucleotides line up with TRBD1. With 4 bases clipped from V and 4 bases from J, the junction kept 10 bases outside the gene matches. The germline V gene has CDR1 LGHNA and CDR2 YNFKEQ. There are 16 residues in the CDR3. The CDR3 loop is CASSPPTGVRGNTIYF. CDR3 nucleotide sequence: TGTGCCAGCAGCCCCCCTACAGGGGTGAGAGGAAACACCATATATTTT.

The chain recombines TRBV7-6 with TRBJ2-5; 9 bases are shared with TRBD1. V trimming: 5 bases; J trimming: 3 bases; junction bases outside the gene matches: 7. The CDR3 runs 15 residues. Germline loops: CDR1 SGHVS, CDR2 FNYEAQ. In DNA, the CDR3 is TGTGCCAGCAGCCGGGGACAGGGCCCAGAAGAGACCCAGTACTTC. Translation gives CASSRGQGPEETQYF.

The rearrangement joins TRBV19 to TRBJ2-2; weak D call: TRBD1 (6 bases). Trimming took off 7 bases at V and 5 bases at J, with 17 bases between the two ends. The germline CDR1 and CDR2 sequences are LNHDA and SQIVND (reference sequence). The CDR3 covers 15 residues. DNA for the CDR3: TGTGCCAGTACCCCGGGACACCTACTGACCGGGGAGCTGTTTTTT. Translated, it gives CASTPGHLLTGELFF.

This chain connects TRBV9 to TRBJ2-5; TRBD2 agrees at 12 bases. The V and J ends lost 0 bases and 5 bases, in that order; junction bases with no gene match: 14. The CDR3 contains 19 residues. Germline V gene lookup returns CDR1 SGDLS and CDR2 YYNGEE. The CDR3 is CASSVGAGASGRAEETQYF. The CDR3 DNA is TGTGCCAGCAGCGTAGGGGCAGGGGCTAGCGGGAGGGCCGAGGAGACCCAGTACTTC. The variable domain in full, completed from reference TRBV9 and TRBJ2-5, reads DSGVTQTPKHLITATGQRVTLRCSPRSGDLSVYWYQQSLDQGLQFLIQYYNGEERAKGNILERFSAQQFPDLHSELNLSSLELGDSALYFCASSVGAGASGRAEETQYFGPGTRLLVL.

This clone was detected a few times. This rearrangement joins TRBV5-1 to TRBJ2-5; TRBD2 aligns across 8 bases. The V and J ends lost 3 bases and 2 bases, in that order; junction bases with no gene match: 9. The CDR3 is 16 amino acids. The germline V gene encodes CDR1 SGHRS and CDR2 YFSETQ. The CDR3 DNA reads TGCGCCAGCAGCTCGGCGGGACTAGGTTTACAAGAGACCCAGTACTTC. Its translation: CASSSAGLGLQETQYF.

The chain joins TRBV4-2 to TRBJ2-7, with 9 positions matching TRBD1. Losses at the gene ends were 2 bases for V and 4 bases for J; bases not matched to a gene: 9. This CDR3 contains 16 residues. From germline, CDR1 is LGHNA and CDR2 YNFKEQ. The CDR3 DNA reads as TGTGCCAGCAGCCAATCATCGGGACAGGGACCTTACGAGCAGTACTTC. This translates into CASSQSSGQGPYEQYF.

The rearrangement uses TRBV5-1 and TRBJ2-1, with D perhaps matching TRBD2 (6 bases). V lost 6 bases and J lost 0, with 22 bases in between. The CDR3 has 18 amino acids. Per the germline V gene, CDR1 is SGHRS and CDR2 is YFSETQ. CDR3 residues: CASKPWGRRLDSYNEQFF. CDR3 in DNA: TGCGCCAGCAAACCGTGGGGGAGGAGGCTAGACTCCTACAATGAGCAGTTCTTC.

V is TRBV28 and J is TRBJ2-3; TRBD2 is a possible D gene (6 bases). The CDR3 contains 15 residues. Trimming left V 2 bases short and J 6 bases short, with 15 bases between. Germline V gives CDR1 MDHEN, CDR2 SYDVKM. In DNA form, the CDR3 reads TGTGCCAGCAGTTTAGTGGAGGGAGTGCCGGATACGCAGTATTTT. This gives the protein CASSLVEGVPDTQYF.

This clone was found a few times. The rearrangement joins TRBV30 to TRBJ1-4; D unresolved. The CDR3 totals 15 residues. Germline V lookup: CDR1 GTSNPN, CDR2 SVGIG (reference sequence). V shed 2 bases and J shed 3 bases, with 13 bases lying between them. DNA of the CDR3: TGTGCCTGGAGTCTTACAGTAAATTCTAATGAAAAACTGTTTTTT. It specifies CAWSLTVNSNEKLFF.

The rearrangement links TRBV7-9 to TRBJ2-5, with a tentative D call TRBD1 (6 bases). The CDR3 totals 15 residues. Germline V gene data show CDR1 as SEHNR and CDR2 as FQNEAQ (reference sequence). V was clipped by 6 bases and J by 1 base, with 15 bases between them. DNA for the CDR3: TGTGCCAGCAGACGGGACACAAATTTCCAAGAGACCCAGTACTTC. The encoded protein is CASRRDTNFQETQYF.

V usage is TRBV11-3 and J usage is TRBJ2-1; 9 positions match TRBD2. Germline loops: CDR1 SGHNT, CDR2 YENEEA. V was clipped by 4 bases and J by 7 bases; unmatched bases: 8. This CDR3 is built from 15 residues. The CDR3 sequence: CASSSSVAGDNEQFF. The CDR3 coding sequence is TGTGCCAGCAGCTCGTCAGTAGCGGGAGATAATGAGCAGTTCTTC.

The chain recombines TRBV10-3 with TRBJ2-7; 7 bases line up with TRBD1. Germline-derived CDR1 and CDR2 are ENHRY and SYGVKD. The CDR3 is made up of 14 amino acids. V was pared by 3 bases and J by 2 bases, with 4 bases of the junction left unmatched. DNA of the CDR3: TGTGCCATCAGTGATCCAGGGGGAGCCTACGAGCAGTACTTC. Translation gives CAISDPGGAYEQYF.

This rearrangement joins TRBV9 to TRBJ1-4; D is possibly TRBD1 (6 bases). The CDR3 is made up of 16 amino acids. With 3 bases removed from V and 1 base from J, the gap between germline ends came to 13 bases. Germline V CDR1 and CDR2: SGDLS, YYNGEE. CDR3 nucleotides: TGTGCCAGCAGCGGGGAAACAGGGATAACTAATGAAAAACTGTTTTTT. Translation gives CASSGETGITNEKLFF.

This sequence joins TRBV5-1 and TRBJ2-7, with 7 positions matching TRBD1. Germline V gene data show CDR1 as SGHRS and CDR2 as YFSETQ. This CDR3 has 17 amino acids. J was trimmed by 5 bases and V by 1 base; bases with no gene match: 15. Written as DNA, the CDR3 is TGCGCCAGCAGCTTGCAGCGACAGGGTAGTTCCTATAACGAGCAGTACTTC. Translation gives CASSLQRQGSSYNEQYF.

The rearrangement links TRBV4-3 to TRBJ2-7; 8 bases match TRBD2. Germline V gene data show CDR1 as LGHNA and CDR2 as YSLEER. The CDR3 sequence is 16 residues long. J was trimmed by 1 base and V by 1 base; bases with no gene match: 6. This CDR3 is CASSQGLAGGSYEQYF. In DNA, the CDR3 is TGCGCCAGCAGCCAAGGTCTGGCGGGAGGATCCTACGAGCAGTACTTC.

The V and J genes are TRBV11-3 and TRBJ2-2; possible D gene TRBD2, 6 bases. V was pared by 2 bases and J by 0 bases, with 10 bases between. Germline lookup yields CDR1 SGHNT and CDR2 YENEEA. There are 16 residues in the CDR3. The CDR3 DNA is TGTGCCAGCAGCTTAACGGGAGCCGCGAACACCGGGGAGCTGTTTTTT. Translated, it gives CASSLTGAANTGELFF.

This chain connects TRBV5-6 to TRBJ1-1; D is unclear. Trimming pared 2 bases from V and 0 bases from J, leaving 8 bases between. CDR3 length: 14 residues. Germline V gives CDR1 SGHDT, CDR2 YYEEEE. The CDR3 spells CASSLPGLNTEAFF. The CDR3 DNA sequence: TGTGCCAGCAGCTTACCAGGTTTGAACACTGAAGCTTTCTTT.

The J gene is TRBJ2-1, the V gene TRBV2, with no clear D. Trimming shortened V by 2 bases and J by 5 bases, and 10 bases separated the two germline ends. The CDR3 has 14 residues. Looked up from germline, CDR1 is SNHLY and CDR2 is FYNNEI. The DNA for the CDR3 is TGTGCCAGCAGTGAATGGCAGACAAACAATGAGCAGTTCTTC. Its translation: CASSEWQTNNEQFF.

V is TRBV7-2 and J is TRBJ2-7; D is possibly TRBD1 (6 bases). Germline V CDR1 and CDR2: SGHTA, FQGNSA. This CDR3 has 15 residues. V was pared by 1 base and J by 7 bases, with 17 bases between. CDR3 loop: CASSLDGGQLREQYF. In nucleotides, the CDR3 is TGTGCCAGCAGCTTAGATGGGGGCCAACTTCGGGAGCAGTACTTC.

The chain links TRBV2 to TRBJ2-3; possibly TRBD2 for D (5 bases). Germline V gene sequence: CDR1 SNHLY, CDR2 FYNNEI. The CDR3 runs 12 residues. V lost 8 bases, J lost 0 bases, and 6 bases lay in between. The DNA of the CDR3 is TGTGCCAGCGGCGGGAGCACAGATACGCAGTATTTT. Amino acids: CASGGSTDTQYF.

The chain recombines TRBV5-1 with TRBJ1-4; 9 bases are shared with TRBD1. Germline V gene data show CDR1 as SGHRS and CDR2 as YFSETQ. V lost 3 bases, J lost 7 bases, and 7 bases stayed unmatched. The CDR3 length is 15 residues. DNA for the CDR3: TGCGCCAGCAGCTCACAGGGGGCAGGGGGTGAAAAACTGTTTTTT. It translates to CASSSQGAGGEKLFF.

This clone occurred a few times. The J gene is TRBJ2-1, the V gene TRBV28, with a possible D match to TRBD2 (6 bases). The CDR3 has 15 amino acids. Trimming shortened V by 2 bases and J by 0 bases, and 8 bases separated the two germline ends. The germline V gene has CDR1 MDHEN and CDR2 SYDVKM. DNA of the CDR3: TGTGCCAGCAGTTTAGGAGGGTCCTCCTACAATGAGCAGTTCTTC. Protein: CASSLGGSSYNEQFF.

About this clone itself: A read error may account for a junction end that differs from germline. The genes are TRBV20-1 and TRBJ2-7; TRBD1 matches 9 bases. The CDR3 covers 11 residues. Per the germline V gene, CDR1 is DFQATT and CDR2 is SNEGSKA (reference sequence). CDR3 loop: CSARANRGRNF. The DNA for the CDR3 is TGCAGTGCTAGAGCGAACAGGGGGCGAAACTTC.